The 31 T cell receptor beta chains in this list originate from one sample, sequenced in a study of blood T cell repertoires in COVID-19. The data were produced by immunoSEQ multiplex PCR, yet TCRdb's version contains in-frame clones alone and is incomplete. The table has a few hundred thousand clones, roughly 91% seen once. The sample comprised PBMCs or T cells enriched from blood (not recorded which). All receptors derive from a man younger than 30 who had recovered from COVID-19.

The V call is TRBV15, the J call TRBJ1-4; D gene uncertain. Trimming removed 5 bases at V and 1 base at J, with 5 bases between. Germline CDR1 reads LNHNV; CDR2 reads YYDKDF (reference sequence). The CDR3 spans 13 residues. The CDR3, as DNA: TGTGCCACCAGCGCCAGAACTAATGAAAAACTGTTTTTT. Its protein is CATSARTNEKLFF.

The rearrangement links TRBV28 to TRBJ2-6; D remains ambiguous. The germline V gene encodes CDR1 MDHEN and CDR2 SYDVKM. The V end lost 5 bases, the J end lost 2 bases, and 13 bases lay between the germline ends. The CDR3 is 16 amino acids. The CDR3 spells CASSVVSGAGANVLTF. In nucleotides, the CDR3 is TGTGCCAGCAGTGTCGTATCGGGTGCTGGGGCCAACGTCCTGACTTTC.

This clone showed up just a few times. The chain combines TRBV5-1 with TRBJ2-1, with unresolved D. Trimming pared 3 bases from V and 0 bases from J, leaving 10 bases between. The CDR3 length is 15 residues. CDR1 and CDR2 (germline): SGHRS, YFSETQ. The chain's CDR3 is CASSSDMSSYNEQFF. CDR3 DNA sequence: TGCGCCAGCAGCTCAGACATGAGCTCCTACAATGAGCAGTTCTTC.

The rearrangement links TRBV7-3 to TRBJ1-1; D uncertain. The CDR3 is 13 residues long. Germline loops: CDR1 SGHTA, CDR2 FQGTGA. Between the trimmed V and J ends, which lost 3 bases and 4 bases, there was a span of 9 bases. The CDR3 protein is CASSFSASTEAFF. The CDR3 coding sequence is TGTGCCAGCAGCTTTTCCGCGTCCACTGAAGCTTTCTTT.

The rearrangement joins TRBV6-5 to TRBJ2-1; D gene ambiguous. The V end lost 2 bases, the J end lost 0 bases, and 8 bases lay between the germline ends. Germline loops: CDR1 MNHEY, CDR2 SVGAGI. This CDR3 has 15 residues. The CDR3: CASSYDWSSYNEQFF. Written as DNA, the CDR3 is TGTGCCAGCAGTTACGACTGGAGCTCCTACAATGAGCAGTTCTTC.

This clone was counted once. J is TRBJ2-7 and V is TRBV30; a possible D gene is TRBD2 (5 bases). The germline CDR1 and CDR2 sequences are GTSNPN and SVGIG (reference sequence). Trimming removed 0 bases at V and 7 bases at J, with 10 bases between. This CDR3 comprises 12 residues. The CDR3: CAWSVSPGEQYF. The CDR3 nucleotides read TGTGCCTGGAGTGTATCACCGGGGGAGCAGTACTTC.

The gene calls are TRBV28 and TRBJ2-3, with 7 bases identical to TRBD2. CDR1 MDHEN and CDR2 SYDVKM come from the germline V gene. The CDR3 loop spans 16 amino acids. With V trimmed by 5 bases and J by 4 bases, 12 bases remained unmatched. This CDR3 reads CASSPPLRRGSDTQYF. Here the CDR3 DNA reads TGTGCCAGCAGTCCCCCCTTACGGCGGGGGTCAGATACGCAGTATTTT. The whole variable domain, remainder taken from reference TRBV28 and TRBJ2-3, is DVKVTQSSRYLVKRTGEKVFLECVQDMDHENMFWYRQDPGLGLRLIYFSYDVKMKEKGDIPEGYSVSREKKERFSLILESASTNQTSMYLCASSPPLRRGSDTQYFGPGTRLTVL.

This clone was seen once. The chain carries TRBV5-1 and TRBJ1-4, with D tentatively TRBD1 (6 bases). The CDR3 covers 16 residues. V was cut by 4 bases and J by 0 bases, with 13 bases left in between. CDR1 and CDR2 from the germline V gene are SGHRS and YFSETQ. The CDR3 DNA sequence: TGCGCCAGCAGCGGCGGGGGGCCCGCAACTAATGAAAAACTGTTTTTT. The encoded protein is CASSGGGPATNEKLFF. The full variable domain, in which reference TRBV5-1 and TRBJ1-4 provide the parts outside the CDR3, is KAGVTQTPRYLIKTRGQQVTLSCSPISGHRSVSWYQQTPGQGLQFLFEYFSETQRNKGNFPGRFSGRQFSNSRSEMNVSTLELGDSALYLCASSGGGPATNEKLFFGSGTQLSVL.

The count of this clone is one. This chain joins TRBV5-1 and TRBJ2-3; D possibly corresponds to TRBD2 (5 bases). The germline V gene has CDR1 SGHRS and CDR2 YFSETQ. The CDR3 loop spans 15 amino acids. Trimming left V 0 bases short and J 7 bases short, with 15 bases between. The CDR3 region is CASSLGGGRRNTQYF. The CDR3 bases are TGCGCCAGCAGCTTGGGTGGAGGAAGACGTAATACGCAGTATTTT.

The chain carries TRBV5-1 and TRBJ1-2; the match to TRBD1 covers 10 bases. The CDR3 has 15 residues. V lost 3 bases, J lost 3 bases, and 5 bases stayed unmatched. Germline CDR1 is SGHRS and CDR2 is YFSETQ. The CDR3 protein is CASSSGTGVYYGYTF. In nucleotides, the CDR3 is TGCGCCAGCAGCTCCGGGACAGGGGTTTACTATGGCTACACCTTC.

The CDR3 sequence: CASSDRTGGGQPQHF. CDR3 sequence (DNA): TGTGCCAGCAGTGATAGAACAGGGGGTGGTCAGCCCCAGCATTTT. The chain couples TRBV6-1 to TRBJ1-5, with 8 bases aligning to TRBD1. V shed 3 bases and J 6 bases; nucleotides not matched to a gene: 7. Per germline, CDR1 MNHNS and CDR2 SASEGT. There are 15 residues in the CDR3.

The chain recombines TRBV13 with TRBJ2-1, with 13 bases identical to TRBD2. J lost 0 bases, V lost 3 bases, and 5 bases had no gene match. Germline V gives CDR1 PRHDT, CDR2 FYEKMQ (reference sequence). The CDR3 runs to 18 residues. The CDR3: CASSFGTSGKSSYNEQFF. CDR3 nucleotides: TGTGCCAGCAGCTTCGGGACTAGCGGGAAAAGCTCCTACAATGAGCAGTTCTTC.

V and J are TRBV5-6 and TRBJ1-1; the D is unclear. V was trimmed by 2 bases and J by 3 bases, leaving 5 bases between them. CDR3 length: 12 residues. CDR1 and CDR2 from the germline V gene are SGHDT and YYEEEE. The CDR3 nucleotides read TGTGCCAGCAGCTTCTTCGACACTGAAGCTTTCTTT. As protein: CASSFFDTEAFF.

The chain is built from TRBV28 and TRBJ1-5, with 9 bases matching TRBD1. This CDR3 spans 15 amino acids. Germline V lookup: CDR1 MDHEN, CDR2 SYDVKM. Trimming removed 5 bases from V and 6 bases from J; junction bases left unmatched: 8. The CDR3 DNA is TGTGCCAGCAGTGCCTCGGGACAGGGTGTTCAGCCCCAGCATTTT. Translation: CASSASGQGVQPQHF.

The rearrangement joins TRBV2 to TRBJ1-5; D is possibly TRBD1 (5 bases). The CDR3 runs 15 residues. Germline loops: CDR1 SNHLY, CDR2 FYNNEI. V lost 2 bases to trimming and J lost 7 bases, with 15 bases between them. In DNA, the CDR3 is TGTGCCAGCAGTGAACTTCGGGGCGGAGGGCAGCCCCAGCATTTT. Residues: CASSELRGGGQPQHF.

The chain has TRBV3-1 (or the pseudogene TRBV3-2) and TRBJ1-6, with 8 bases fitting TRBD1. This CDR3 region has 15 residues. V shed 3 bases and J 5 bases; nucleotides not matched to a gene: 3. Germline-derived CDR1 and CDR2 are LGHDT and YNNKEL (reference sequence). CDR3 in DNA: TGTGCCAGCAGCCAGACAGGGGCGGATAATTCACCCCTCCACTTT. Amino acids: CASSQTGADNSPLHF.

V gene TRBV29-1 combines with J gene TRBJ1-1; D is possibly TRBD1 (5 bases). Trimming took 6 bases from V and 1 from J, leaving 15 bases between them. There are 14 residues in the CDR3. Germline values: CDR1 SQVTM, CDR2 ANQGSEA. CDR3 bases: TGCAGCGTCAGGGAAGGGAACACGAACACTGAAGCTTTCTTT. Residues: CSVREGNTNTEAFF.

This clone was observed a single time. The rearrangement uses TRBV7-9 and TRBJ2-5, with TRBD2 matching over 9 bases. The CDR3 sequence is 17 residues long. CDR1 is SEHNR, CDR2 FQNEAQ, per germline (reference sequence). Trimming took 2 bases from V and 3 from J; bases not matched to a gene: 10. CDR3: CASSLWGLAGSEETQYF. The CDR3 DNA is TGTGCCAGCAGCTTATGGGGCCTAGCGGGGTCAGAAGAGACCCAGTACTTC.

The sample holds one count of this clone. The chain links TRBV15 to TRBJ1-2; D uncertain. Deletions cut 0 bases from V and 0 bases from J, with 8 bases between. The CDR3 extends over 15 amino acids. From germline, CDR1 is LNHNV and CDR2 YYDKDF (reference sequence). The CDR3 nucleotides read TGTGCCACCAGCAGAGAACAGATAGCTAACTATGGCTACACCTTC. Translating it yields CATSREQIANYGYTF.

The chain couples TRBV12-5 to TRBJ2-7; 9 bases are a match to TRBD1. V trimming: 0 bases; J trimming: 0 bases; junction bases outside the gene matches: 6. This CDR3 is built from 17 residues. Germline CDR1 reads LGHNT; CDR2 reads FRNRAP. The CDR3 reads CASGLVFGTGTSYEQYF. For the CDR3, the DNA is TGTGCTAGTGGTTTGGTTTTTGGGACAGGGACCTCCTACGAGCAGTACTTC.

The J gene is TRBJ2-7, the V gene TRBV7-9; 10 nucleotides line up with TRBD1. After removal of 1 base from V and 7 bases from J, the junction contained 7 bases not matched to a gene. Looked up from germline, CDR1 is SEHNR and CDR2 is FQNEAQ (reference sequence). The CDR3 contains 15 residues. CDR3 DNA: TGTGCCAGCAGCTTAGGTGGGGACAGGGGTCGAGAGCAGTACTTC. Amino acids: CASSLGGDRGREQYF. Combining the CDR3 with reference TRBV7-9 and TRBJ2-7 gives the whole variable domain DTGVSQNPRHKITKRGQNVTFRCDPISEHNRLYWYRQTLGQGPEFLTYFQNEAQLEKSRLLSDRFSAERPKGSFSTLEIQRTEQGDSAMYLCASSLGGDRGREQYFGPGTRLTVT.

This chain uses TRBV3-1 (or the pseudogene TRBV3-2) with TRBJ2-5; D gene unclear. CDR3 length: 16 amino acids. The V gene's germline CDR1 is LGHDT and CDR2 YNNKEL (reference sequence). V was shortened by 1 base and J by 4 bases, with 16 bases between the two germline ends. Written as DNA, the CDR3 is TGTGCCAGCAGCCAAGGCGGTGAAGGTTTTGGAGAGACCCAGTACTTC. Translation gives CASSQGGEGFGETQYF.

The chain has TRBV30 and TRBJ1-3; D is perhaps TRBD1 (6 bases). Germline assignment: CDR1 GTSNPN and CDR2 SVGIG (reference sequence). This CDR3 has 16 residues. Trimming shortened V by 5 bases and J by 2 bases, and 19 bases separated the two germline ends. As DNA, the CDR3 is TGTGCCTGGCACGTCGGTTCCACAGGGACTGGAAACACCATATATTTT. Protein sequence: CAWHVGSTGTGNTIYF. Looking up the rest from reference TRBV30 and TRBJ1-3 gives the full variable domain: SQTIHQWPATLVQPVGSPLSLECTVEGTSNPNLYWYRQAAGRGLQLLFYSVGIGQISSEVPQNLSASRPQDRQFILSSKKLLLSDSGFYLCAWHVGSTGTGNTIYFGEGSWLTVV.

The V gene is TRBV2, the J gene TRBJ1-6, with 9 bases identical to TRBD1. V dropped 6 bases and J dropped 10; count of bases not matched to a gene: 4. The CDR3 is made up of 13 amino acids. Germline V gene lookup returns CDR1 SNHLY and CDR2 FYNNEI. This CDR3 reads CASRADRGSPLHF. In DNA, the CDR3 is TGTGCCAGCAGAGCGGACAGGGGATCACCCCTCCACTTT. Drawing the rest from reference TRBV2 and TRBJ1-6, the complete variable domain is EPEVTQTPSHQVTQMGQEVILRCVPISNHLYFYWYRQILGQKVEFLVSFYNNEISEKSEIFDDQFSVERPDGSNFTLKIRSTKLEDSAMYFCASRADRGSPLHFGNGTRLTVT.

This sequence joins TRBV7-6 and TRBJ2-7; 8 bases fit TRBD2. Germline lookup yields CDR1 SGHVS and CDR2 FNYEAQ. The ends lost 6 bases at V and 6 bases at J; junction bases unmatched: 7. This CDR3 comprises 13 residues. CDR3 nucleotides: TGTGCCAGCAGTCATACCGGGGGGGCCGAGCAGTACTTC. Its translation: CASSHTGGAEQYF.

The J gene is TRBJ2-1, the V gene TRBV3-1 (or the pseudogene TRBV3-2), with 9 bases matching TRBD2. Germline CDR1 is LGHDT and CDR2 is YNNKEL (reference sequence). The CDR3 spans 16 residues. V lost 0 bases to trimming and J lost 8 bases; unmatched junction nucleotides: 8. The CDR3: CASSQEVASGADEQFF. Written as DNA, the CDR3 is TGTGCCAGCAGCCAAGAAGTCGCTAGCGGGGCCGATGAGCAGTTCTTC.

The rearrangement joins TRBV4-1 to TRBJ1-6, with 10 nucleotides matching TRBD1. The CDR3 consists of 16 residues. In germline, CDR1 is MGHRA, CDR2 YSYEKL. After removal of 4 bases from V and 6 bases from J, the junction contained 6 bases not matched to a gene. Here the CDR3 reads CASSPGQGVFNSPLHF. The CDR3 DNA follows: TGCGCCAGCAGCCCCGGACAGGGGGTTTTTAATTCACCCCTCCACTTT.

The CDR3 is CASRAPGGKEKLFF. In nucleotides, the CDR3 is TGTGCCAGCAGAGCCCCGGGAGGAAAGGAAAAACTGTTTTTT. V and J are TRBV28 and TRBJ1-4; D remains ambiguous. The CDR3 consists of 14 residues. Germline lookup yields CDR1 MDHEN and CDR2 SYDVKM. The germline V and J ends were trimmed by 6 bases and 8 bases, with 16 bases remaining between them.

The chain has TRBV5-1 and TRBJ1-1; a possible D gene is TRBD1 (5 bases). Germline V lookup: CDR1 SGHRS, CDR2 YFSETQ. Trimming cost V 0 bases and J 2 bases, with 26 bases left between them. The CDR3 sequence is 20 residues long. The CDR3 region has the DNA TGCGCCAGCAGCTTGGTTTTTGGCAGGGAAGTTTCGAACGTCAACACTGAAGCTTTCTTT. It codes for CASSLVFGREVSNVNTEAFF.

The gene calls are TRBV7-9 and TRBJ2-7; 11 bases align to TRBD2. CDR1 is SEHNR, CDR2 FQNEAQ, per germline (reference sequence). The J segment lost 6 bases and the V segment lost 5 bases, leaving 9 bases of the junction unmatched. CDR3 length: 15 residues. The chain's CDR3 is CASSPLAGGPLEQYF. CDR3 nucleotide sequence: TGTGCCAGCAGCCCTTTAGCGGGAGGGCCTCTCGAGCAGTACTTC.

The CDR3 is CASEARILNTEAFF. CDR3 sequence (DNA): TGTGCCAGCGAGGCAAGGATTCTTAACACTGAAGCTTTCTTT. This chain joins TRBV5-5 and TRBJ1-1; no definite D call. CDR3 length: 14 amino acids. Trimming took 7 bases from V and 2 from J, leaving 15 bases between them. Germline V gene sequence: CDR1 SGHKS, CDR2 YYEKEE (reference sequence). Full variable domain (missing parts from reference TRBV5-5 and TRBJ1-1): DAGVTQSPTHLIKTRGQQVTLRCSPISGHKSVSWYQQVLGQGPQFIFQYYEKEERGRGNFPDRFSARQFPNYSSELNVNALLLGDSALYLCASEARILNTEAFFGQGTRLTVV.